The entry below gives a single T cell receptor (beta chain) sequence along with its context. The antigen remains unidentified. With 5 bases removed from V and 7 bases from J, the gap between germline ends came to 17 bases. The CDR3 is 15 residues long. The template was genomic DNA from peripheral blood, not RNA. Multiplex touch-down PCR with TRB-A/B primers amplified rearranged V-D-J TRB sequences. TCRdb processed the multiplex PCR reads anew with MiXCR; each CDR3 protein has one entry. The sample lists over 4,000 distinct CDR3 sequences; under 25% were seen once. This entry belongs to a study of T cell repertoires in aging, cancer and after chemotherapy. Study-level results: Across the chemotherapy interval, each cancer cohort showed higher median generation probability, suggesting thymic rebound. No conclusions about immunological memory after chemotherapy can be drawn from the repertoire data. In healthy donors, age-related TCR diversity loss mainly reflected lost richness.

The sample comprised blood. This chain joins TRBV12-3 or TRBV12-4 and TRBJ1-4, with TRBD1 as a possible D gene (5 bases). The sequence was obtained from a human donor in good health. The donor label of this sample is uncertain. CDR3 protein: CASSVQVPSVEKLFF. The CDR3, as DNA: TGTGCCAGCAGTGTACAGGTCCCATCAGTTGAAAAACTGTTTTTT.